The clone carrying this TCR beta chain has at least ten counts. With molecular barcodes, quantitative 5'-RACE was used to make the TCR beta libraries. A single record per CDR3 protein comes from TCRdb applying MiXCR to the 5' RACE reads. The profile covers some 37,000 distinct CDR3 sequences, with around 15% appearing a single time and approximately 31% taken by the ten largest. This record comes from a study of CD8 T cells in ankylosing spondylitis. The CDR3 is 12 residues long. Germline values: CDR1 SGHKS, CDR2 YYEKEE (reference sequence). The V gene lost 0 bases and the J gene lost 6 bases, with 6 bases spanning the gap.

The clonotype originates from a male donor with ankylosing spondylitis. Material for sequencing was synovial fluid, either unsorted or a sorted T cell fraction (not recorded which). The gene calls are TRBV5-5 and TRBJ1-1; D uncertain. CDR3 coding DNA: TGTGCCAGCAGCTTGGTCTTGGCTGAAGCTTTCTTT. Its translation: CASSLVLAEAFF.